There are a few counts of the clone carrying this TCR beta chain. Library preparation (for TCRbeta) was performed with unique molecular identifiers. TCRdb re-derived calls from the PCR reads in MiXCR, one entry per CDR3 protein. This table has roughly 500,000 distinct CDR3 sequences, over 25% appearing once. This CDR3 comprises 13 residues. CDR1 is DFQATT and CDR2 is SNEGSKA in the germline V gene (reference sequence). V lost 1 base and J lost 5, with 11 bases in between. This sample was taken from a study of T-cell reconstitution after alpha-beta-depleted transplantation in children. The TCR sequence derives from a human donor who donated a stem cell graft to a child with aplastic anemia. The J gene is TRBJ2-5, the V gene TRBV20-1; D unresolved. The sequencing here drew on PBMCs from the stem cell graft donor, taken from the stem cell graft. CDR3 sequence (DNA): TGCAGTGCTAGAGCGAATTCCGGGGAGACCCAGTACTTC. As protein: CSARANSGETQYF.